Below, 16 T cell receptor beta chains from the same sample are listed, as sequenced in a study of cytomegalovirus exposure and HLA in healthy donors. A multiplex PCR was run with 60 Vbeta primers and 13 Jbeta primers. Only in-frame clones appear in the TCRdb table, and some are missing; sequencing was by immunoSEQ multiplex PCR. The sample holds some 170,000 clones, over 60% seen once. The sample was PBMCs. The receptors were sampled from a man aged 35 to 55 in good health and CMV-seropositive.

The chain joins TRBV18 to TRBJ2-7; 8 bases line up with TRBD1. The CDR3 spans 13 residues. With 3 bases clipped from V and 5 bases from J, the junction kept 3 bases outside the gene matches. Germline loops: CDR1 KGHSH, CDR2 LQKENI. CDR3 DNA: TGTGCCAGCTCACCGGGACAGGCAAACGAGCAGTACTTC. Translation gives CASSPGQANEQYF.

This clone was seen a handful of times. The V and J genes are TRBV7-9 and TRBJ1-1; D is unresolved. Germline V gene lookup returns CDR1 SEHNR and CDR2 FQNEAQ (reference sequence). This CDR3 is 15 amino acids long. The V end lost 2 bases, the J end lost 0 bases, and 10 bases lay between the germline ends. Here the CDR3 reads CASSLWAGLNTEAFF. CDR3 nucleotides: TGTGCCAGCAGCTTATGGGCAGGTTTGAACACTGAAGCTTTCTTT.

This chain uses TRBV18 with TRBJ1-1; TRBD1 might be the D (5 bases). This CDR3 comprises 13 residues. Trimming removed 6 bases from V and 1 base from J, with 9 bases in between. Looked up from germline, CDR1 is KGHSH and CDR2 is LQKENI. CDR3 sequence: CASSLTGNTEAFF. DNA of the CDR3: TGTGCCAGCTCTCTTACAGGGAACACTGAAGCTTTCTTT. Full variable domain (missing parts from reference TRBV18 and TRBJ1-1): NAGVMQNPRHLVRRRGQEARLRCSPMKGHSHVYWYRQLPEEGLKFMVYLQKENIIDESGMPKERFSAEFPKEGPSILRIQQVVRGDSAAYFCASSLTGNTEAFFGQGTRLTVV.

This chain joins TRBV7-8 and TRBJ1-2; D unclear. V shed 5 bases and J shed 7 bases, with 14 bases lying between them. This CDR3 comprises 13 residues. Germline V CDR1 and CDR2: SGHVS, FQNEAQ. CDR3 in DNA: TGTGCCAGCAGCCCCGGTGACATTGGTGGCTACACCTTC. Its translation is CASSPGDIGGYTF.

About this clone itself: Distinct nucleotide sequences in the sample also encode this CDR3. The CDR3 is CASSLGLANEQYF. The CDR3 region has the DNA TGCGCCAGCAGCTTGGGATTAGCGAACGAGCAGTACTTC. This chain connects TRBV5-1 to TRBJ2-7, with D maybe TRBD2 (5 bases). Trimming stripped 0 bases from V and 5 bases from J, with 9 bases between. From germline, CDR1 is SGHRS and CDR2 YFSETQ. The CDR3 spans 13 residues.

This clone has more than one count but fewer than ten. This chain links TRBV5-5 with TRBJ2-7; tentatively, D is TRBD1 (7 bases). Between the trimmed V and J ends, which lost 0 bases and 2 bases, there was a span of 15 bases. This CDR3 is built from 16 residues. Germline CDR1 reads SGHKS; CDR2 reads YYEKEE (reference sequence). CDR3 sequence reads: CASSLAGGQSAYEQYF. CDR3 sequence (DNA): TGTGCCAGCAGCTTGGCCGGGGGACAGAGCGCCTACGAGCAGTACTTC.

This chain connects TRBV2 to TRBJ1-2; D gene ambiguous. CDR3 length: 15 amino acids. V was shortened by 5 bases and J by 0 bases, with 13 bases between the two germline ends. Germline V gene lookup returns CDR1 SNHLY and CDR2 FYNNEI. This CDR3 is CASSLQAWSNYGYTF. CDR3 coding DNA: TGTGCCAGCAGTTTGCAGGCCTGGTCTAACTATGGCTACACCTTC. Supplemented by reference TRBV2 and TRBJ1-2, the full variable domain reads EPEVTQTPSHQVTQMGQEVILRCVPISNHLYFYWYRQILGQKVEFLVSFYNNEISEKSEIFDDQFSVERPDGSNFTLKIRSTKLEDSAMYFCASSLQAWSNYGYTFGSGTRLTVV.

The gene calls are TRBV18 and TRBJ1-1, with 8 nucleotides matching TRBD1. The CDR3 is made up of 13 amino acids. V was clipped by 5 bases and J by 8 bases; unmatched bases: 7. CDR1 and CDR2 from the germline V gene are KGHSH and LQKENI. The CDR3 spells CASSGSTGVEAFF. The DNA for the CDR3 is TGTGCCAGCTCAGGGTCGACAGGGGTCGAAGCTTTCTTT.

Note on this clone: This CDR3 is also generated by other DNA sequences in the sample. This rearrangement joins TRBV19 to TRBJ2-2; TRBD2 aligns across 11 bases. The CDR3 runs to 16 residues. The V gene end was trimmed by 7 bases and the J gene end by 3 bases; junction bases not matched to a gene: 7. CDR1 and CDR2 (germline): LNHDA, SQIVND (reference sequence). CDR3 protein: CASTGLAGTHTGELFF. CDR3 coding DNA: TGTGCCAGTACTGGACTAGCGGGTACTCACACCGGGGAGCTGTTTTTT.

CDR3: CASSPTSTGSYGYTF. CDR3 coding DNA: TGTGCCAGCAGTCCTACCTCGACAGGTTCATATGGCTACACCTTC. The rearrangement joins TRBV27 to TRBJ1-2, with D perhaps TRBD1 (6 bases). V was pared by 5 bases and J by 5 bases, with 18 bases between. CDR3 size: 15 residues. Looked up from germline, CDR1 is MNHEY and CDR2 is SMNVEV (reference sequence).

The rearrangement joins TRBV27 to TRBJ2-1; TRBD1 might be the D (7 bases). The V gene's germline CDR1 is MNHEY and CDR2 SMNVEV (reference sequence). The CDR3 loop spans 15 amino acids. V was cut by 2 bases and J by 4 bases, with 12 bases left in between. CDR3 DNA sequence: TGTGCCAGCAGTTTACGGGGGACAGTATACAATGAGCAGTTCTTC. Protein product: CASSLRGTVYNEQFF.

The chain has TRBV7-9 and TRBJ1-1; TRBD1 matches 9 bases. V shed 5 bases, J shed 5 bases, and the junction held 6 bases outside the gene matches. Per germline, CDR1 SEHNR and CDR2 FQNEAQ (reference sequence). This CDR3 has 14 residues. The DNA of the CDR3 is TGTGCCAGCAGCAGACAGGGGGTTGGGACTGAAGCTTTCTTT. This sequence encodes CASSRQGVGTEAFF. Variable domain in full (rest from reference TRBV7-9 and TRBJ1-1): DTGVSQNPRHKITKRGQNVTFRCDPISEHNRLYWYRQTLGQGPEFLTYFQNEAQLEKSRLLSDRFSAERPKGSFSTLEIQRTEQGDSAMYLCASSRQGVGTEAFFGQGTRLTVV.

The DNA of the CDR3 is TGCGCCAGCAGTGAAGACAGGAGTTCAACTAATGAAAAACTGTTTTTT. Encoded protein: CASSEDRSSTNEKLFF. The gene calls are TRBV10-2 and TRBJ1-4; possibly TRBD1 for D (6 bases). The CDR3 spans 16 residues. V lost 3 bases and J lost 0, with 11 bases in between. Germline CDR1 WSHSY, CDR2 SAAADI.

Only one count was recorded for this clone. The rearrangement links TRBV9 to TRBJ1-1, with D uncertain. The germline V and J ends were trimmed by 1 base and 11 bases, with 18 bases remaining between them. CDR3 length: 14 amino acids. Germline-derived CDR1 and CDR2 are SGDLS and YYNGEE. The CDR3: CASSVPPDGGEAFF. CDR3 in DNA: TGTGCCAGCAGCGTACCCCCGGACGGTGGGGAGGCTTTCTTT.

The V call is TRBV6-5, the J call TRBJ2-7; no reliable D call. Germline V gene lookup returns CDR1 MNHEY and CDR2 SVGAGI. The ends were cut back, 6 bases at V and 4 bases at J, with 7 bases in the middle. The CDR3 length is 11 residues. CDR3 coding DNA: TGTGCCAGCAGCCAGGTGTACGAGCAGTACTTC. Amino acids: CASSQVYEQYF.

The chain has TRBV11-2 and TRBJ2-5; a possible D gene is TRBD2 (5 bases). Looked up from germline, CDR1 is SGHAT and CDR2 is FQNNGV. The CDR3 runs 14 residues. V was clipped by 0 bases and J by 5 bases, with 10 bases between them. The CDR3 DNA reads as TGTGCCAGCAGCTTAGACGGGAATAGGGAGACCCAGTACTTC. Its protein is CASSLDGNRETQYF.